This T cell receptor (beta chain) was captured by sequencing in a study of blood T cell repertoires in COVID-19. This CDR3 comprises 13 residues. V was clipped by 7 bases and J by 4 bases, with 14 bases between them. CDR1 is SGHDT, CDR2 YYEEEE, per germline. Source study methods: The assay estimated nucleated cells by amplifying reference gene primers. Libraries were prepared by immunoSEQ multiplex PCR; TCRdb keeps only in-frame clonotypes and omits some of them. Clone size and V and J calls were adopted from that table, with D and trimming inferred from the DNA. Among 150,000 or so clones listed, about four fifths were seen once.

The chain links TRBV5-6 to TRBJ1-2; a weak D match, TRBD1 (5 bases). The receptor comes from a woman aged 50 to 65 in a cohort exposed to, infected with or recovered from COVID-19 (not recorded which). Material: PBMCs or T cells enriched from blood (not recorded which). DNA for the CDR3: TGTGCCAGCTTTTGGACAACGTCCTATGGCTACACCTTC. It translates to CASFWTTSYGYTF.